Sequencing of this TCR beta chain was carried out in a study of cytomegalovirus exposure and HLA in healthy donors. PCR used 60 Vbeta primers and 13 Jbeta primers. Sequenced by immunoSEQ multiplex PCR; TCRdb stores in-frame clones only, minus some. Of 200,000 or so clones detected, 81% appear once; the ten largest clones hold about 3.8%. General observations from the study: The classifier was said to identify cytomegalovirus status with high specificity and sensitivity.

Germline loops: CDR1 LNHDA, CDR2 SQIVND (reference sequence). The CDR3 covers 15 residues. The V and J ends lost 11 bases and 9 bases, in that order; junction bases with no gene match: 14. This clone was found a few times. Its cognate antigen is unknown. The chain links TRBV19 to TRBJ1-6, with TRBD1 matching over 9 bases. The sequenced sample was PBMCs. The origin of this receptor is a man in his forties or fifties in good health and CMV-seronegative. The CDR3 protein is CASDPGTGLISPLHF. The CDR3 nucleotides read TGTGCCTCCGACCCCGGGACAGGGTTGATTTCACCCCTCCACTTT.